One sample yielded the 22 T cell receptor beta chains listed below, sequenced in a study of radiotherapy plus CTLA-4 blockade in lung cancer. Some clones are missing from TCRdb's copy, which holds only in-frame ones; the method was immunoSEQ multiplex PCR. The sample has tens of thousands of clones; around nine tenths are singletons. The sample was peripheral blood, taken from a patient treated with radiotherapy plus ipilimumab. These TCRs come from a human donor with non-small cell lung cancer that progressed on radiotherapy plus ipilimumab.

This chain connects TRBV15 to TRBJ1-5; D gene ambiguous. The V and J ends lost 5 bases and 4 bases respectively, with 12 bases between them. CDR1 and CDR2 from the germline V gene are LNHNV and YYDKDF (reference sequence). The CDR3 totals 14 residues. CDR3 nucleotides: TGTGCCACCAGCGTTGGGTATTCTAATCAGCCCCAGCATTTT. Protein: CATSVGYSNQPQHF.

This clone was picked up one time. The V call is TRBV6-6, the J call TRBJ2-1; 15 bases match TRBD2. V lost 5 bases and J lost 4; bases outside the gene matches: 3. Germline V lookup: CDR1 MNHNY, CDR2 SVGAGI (reference sequence). This CDR3 is 16 amino acids long. DNA for the CDR3: TGTGCCAGCAGTCGGACTAGCGGGGGGGCGTACAATGAGCAGTTCTTC. It specifies CASSRTSGGAYNEQFF.

This chain links TRBV6-5 with TRBJ1-2; 8 nucleotides align to TRBD1. CDR1 is MNHEY, CDR2 SVGAGI, per germline. The CDR3 loop spans 14 amino acids. V lost 0 bases, J lost 4 bases, and 1 base stayed unmatched. The CDR3 nucleotides read TGTGCCAGCAGTTACTCCGGACAGGGCTATGGCTACACCTTC. This gives the protein CASSYSGQGYGYTF.

V gene TRBV18 combines with J gene TRBJ1-5; TRBD1 matches 7 bases. CDR3 length: 16 residues. J was trimmed by 0 bases and V by 8 bases; bases with no gene match: 10. Per the germline V gene, CDR1 is KGHSH and CDR2 is LQKENI. The CDR3 loop is CASLLPDRHSNQPQHF. The DNA for the CDR3 is TGTGCCAGCCTTCTCCCGGACAGGCATAGCAATCAGCCCCAGCATTTT. Full variable domain (remainder filled in from reference TRBV18 and TRBJ1-5): NAGVMQNPRHLVRRRGQEARLRCSPMKGHSHVYWYRQLPEEGLKFMVYLQKENIIDESGMPKERFSAEFPKEGPSILRIQQVVRGDSAAYFCASLLPDRHSNQPQHFGDGTRLSIL.

V gene TRBV2 combines with J gene TRBJ2-7; D unresolved. Germline lookup yields CDR1 SNHLY and CDR2 FYNNEI. CDR3 length equals 13 residues. With 5 bases removed from V and 1 base from J, the gap between germline ends came to 9 bases. The CDR3 sequence is CASSTGGSYEQYF. The CDR3 bases are TGTGCCAGCAGTACTGGTGGGTCCTACGAGCAGTACTTC. The whole variable domain, filled in from reference TRBV2 and TRBJ2-7, reads EPEVTQTPSHQVTQMGQEVILRCVPISNHLYFYWYRQILGQKVEFLVSFYNNEISEKSEIFDDQFSVERPDGSNFTLKIRSTKLEDSAMYFCASSTGGSYEQYFGPGTRLTVT.

This chain joins TRBV10-3 and TRBJ2-3; 12 bases are shared with TRBD2. CDR1 is ENHRY and CDR2 is SYGVKD in the germline V gene. The V gene end was trimmed by 2 bases and the J gene end by 4 bases; junction bases not matched to a gene: 10. The CDR3 spans 18 residues. CDR3 amino acids: CAISERASGGAGADTQYF. The CDR3 DNA reads TGTGCCATCAGTGAGAGGGCTAGCGGGGGGGCCGGGGCAGATACGCAGTATTTT.

The CDR3 bases are TGTGCCATCAGCACAACGGGGGGCGGGGAGCTGTTTTTT. This translates into CAISTTGGGELFF. This chain connects TRBV10-3 to TRBJ2-2; 7 bases match TRBD2. Trimming removed 6 bases from V and 7 bases from J; junction bases left unmatched: 5. Germline V CDR1 and CDR2: ENHRY, SYGVKD. The CDR3 consists of 13 residues.

The chain couples TRBV5-1 to TRBJ2-7; the match to TRBD1 covers 9 bases. After removal of 5 bases from V and 3 bases from J, the junction contained 15 bases not matched to a gene. The CDR3 sequence is 17 residues long. Germline V gene data show CDR1 as SGHRS and CDR2 as YFSETQ. The CDR3 here is CASRHETGGAGFYEQYF. Written as DNA, the CDR3 is TGCGCCAGCAGACACGAAACAGGGGGCGCAGGATTCTACGAGCAGTACTTC.

The rearrangement uses TRBV30 and TRBJ2-7; 8 bases align to TRBD1. The junction had 5 bases not matched to a gene; V was cut back by 3 bases and J by 10 bases. Germline V CDR1 and CDR2: GTSNPN, SVGIG (reference sequence). The CDR3 totals 11 residues. The CDR3 loop reads CAWRAGGGQYF. The CDR3 bases are TGTGCCTGGAGGGCAGGGGGCGGCCAGTACTTC.

The chain recombines TRBV9 with TRBJ1-1, with 7 bases that match TRBD1. CDR1 is SGDLS, CDR2 YYNGEE, per germline. Losses at the gene ends were 3 bases for V and 8 bases for J; bases not matched to a gene: 7. This CDR3 contains 13 residues. CDR3 loop: CASSGGTDREAFF. In DNA, the CDR3 is TGTGCCAGCAGCGGCGGGACAGATAGGGAAGCTTTCTTT.

The chain links TRBV9 to TRBJ2-5; 13 bases are a match to TRBD2. The CDR3 sequence is 16 residues long. V was pared by 4 bases and J by 5 bases, with 8 bases of the junction left unmatched. In germline, CDR1 is SGDLS, CDR2 YYNGEE. CDR3 coding DNA: TGTGCCAGCAGCCCCCAGGGACTAGCGGGGTGGGAGACCCAGTACTTC. It yields the protein CASSPQGLAGWETQYF.

This clone was detected only once. The rearrangement links TRBV18 to TRBJ2-1; possible D gene TRBD1, 6 bases. Germline V gives CDR1 KGHSH, CDR2 LQKENI. V lost 2 bases and J 1 base, leaving 9 bases between the germline ends. CDR3 length: 15 residues. CDR3 coding DNA: TGTGCCAGCTCACCATTGAGGGGGTCCTACAATGAGCAGTTCTTC. Residues: CASSPLRGSYNEQFF.

The chain has TRBV28 and TRBJ2-5; maybe TRBD1 (6 bases). This CDR3 has 16 residues. Germline V gene data show CDR1 as MDHEN and CDR2 as SYDVKM. Trimming took 4 bases from V and 5 from J, leaving 20 bases between them. CDR3 in DNA: TGTGCCAGCAGTTCCGCTTTGGACAGAGATCAGGAGACCCAGTACTTC. It specifies CASSSALDRDQETQYF.

The rearrangement uses TRBV18 and TRBJ2-4, with 8 positions matching TRBD2. The CDR3 has 17 amino acids. V lost 3 bases, J lost 0 bases, and 7 bases stayed unmatched. Germline V lookup: CDR1 KGHSH, CDR2 LQKENI. CDR3 sequence reads: CASSPNLAGTAKNIQYF. CDR3 nucleotide sequence: TGTGCCAGCTCACCTAACTTAGCGGGGACAGCCAAAAACATTCAGTACTTC.

This clone appeared a few times. The genes are TRBV12-5 and TRBJ2-3, with TRBD2 identical over 10 bases. Germline V gene sequence: CDR1 LGHNT, CDR2 FRNRAP. Trimming took 0 bases from V and 4 from J; bases not matched to a gene: 10. This CDR3 is built from 18 residues. CDR3 loop: CASGLVQFLAGVPDTQYF. CDR3 in DNA: TGTGCTAGTGGTTTGGTCCAGTTTCTAGCGGGAGTACCAGATACGCAGTATTTT. Using reference TRBV12-5 and TRBJ2-3 for the parts outside the CDR3, the full variable domain is DARVTQTPRHKVTEMGQEVTMRCQPILGHNTVFWYRQTMMQGLELLAYFRNRAPLDDSGMPKDRFSAEMPDATLATLKIQPSEPRDSAVYFCASGLVQFLAGVPDTQYFGPGTRLTVL.

J is TRBJ2-5 and V is TRBV10-3; 10 positions match TRBD1. CDR3 length: 16 amino acids. Germline CDR1 reads ENHRY; CDR2 reads SYGVKD. Losses at the gene ends were 0 bases for V and 2 bases for J; bases not matched to a gene: 3. CDR3 amino acids: CAISESWTGGQETQYF. In DNA form, the CDR3 reads TGTGCCATCAGTGAGTCCTGGACAGGGGGACAAGAGACCCAGTACTTC.

The rearrangement uses TRBV2 and TRBJ1-1; 7 nucleotides align to TRBD1. Germline CDR1 reads SNHLY; CDR2 reads FYNNEI. The junction had 3 bases not matched to a gene; V was cut back by 7 bases and J by 10 bases. This CDR3 spans 10 amino acids. The CDR3 sequence is CASTTGRAFF. The CDR3 coding sequence is TGTGCCAGCACGACAGGGAGAGCTTTCTTT.

The V and J genes are TRBV6-5 and TRBJ1-6, with D possibly TRBD1 on 6 matching bases. Trimming took 10 bases from V and 5 from J, leaving 15 bases between them. Germline V lookup: CDR1 MNHEY, CDR2 SVGAGI. CDR3 length: 14 residues. This CDR3 reads CATRRGQNNSPLHF. The CDR3 coding sequence is TGTGCCACTAGACGGGGACAAAATAATTCACCCCTCCACTTT.

This clone was observed once. The chain combines TRBV28 with TRBJ2-5; 10 nucleotides line up with TRBD2. Trimming took 8 bases from V and 1 from J; bases not matched to a gene: 1. The length of the CDR3 is 13 residues. CDR1 MDHEN and CDR2 SYDVKM come from the germline V gene. In nucleotides, the CDR3 is TGTGCCAGCCGGACTAGCGGCCAAGAGACCCAGTACTTC. Translated, it gives CASRTSGQETQYF.

V is TRBV7-9 and J is TRBJ2-7; D gene unclear. Trimming pared 1 base from V and 3 bases from J, leaving 10 bases between. The CDR3 runs 14 residues. Germline loops: CDR1 SEHNR, CDR2 FQNEAQ (reference sequence). CDR3 DNA: TGTGCCAGCAGCTTAGTTTCCGATTTCTACGAGCAGTACTTC. This translates into CASSLVSDFYEQYF.

The chain links TRBV4-3 to TRBJ2-1, with a weak D call TRBD2 (5 bases). The germline gives CDR1 LGHNA, CDR2 YSLEER. Trimming cost V 0 bases and J 4 bases, with 16 bases left between them. The CDR3 is made up of 17 amino acids. The DNA of the CDR3 is TGCGCCAGCAGCCAAGATCGCATGGTATGGACTTACAATGAGCAGTTCTTC. It specifies CASSQDRMVWTYNEQFF.

J is TRBJ2-3 and V is TRBV5-1; D not certain. Between the trimmed V and J ends, which lost 3 bases and 2 bases, there was a span of 4 bases. This CDR3 has 12 residues. Germline V gene lookup returns CDR1 SGHRS and CDR2 YFSETQ. The CDR3 region is CASSSLTDTQYF. The CDR3 DNA sequence: TGCGCCAGCAGCTCCCTCACAGATACGCAGTATTTT.